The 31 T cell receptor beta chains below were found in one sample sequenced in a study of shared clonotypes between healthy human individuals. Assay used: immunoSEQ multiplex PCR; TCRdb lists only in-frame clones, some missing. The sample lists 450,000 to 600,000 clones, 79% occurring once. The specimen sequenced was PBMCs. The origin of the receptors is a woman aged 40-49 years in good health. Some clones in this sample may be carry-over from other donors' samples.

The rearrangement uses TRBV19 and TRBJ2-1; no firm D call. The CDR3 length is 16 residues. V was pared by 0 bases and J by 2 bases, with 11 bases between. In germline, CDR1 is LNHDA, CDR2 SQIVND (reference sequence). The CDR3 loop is CASSIDTTVPYNEQFF. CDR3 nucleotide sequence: TGTGCCAGTAGTATAGATACAACAGTACCCTACAATGAGCAGTTCTTC.

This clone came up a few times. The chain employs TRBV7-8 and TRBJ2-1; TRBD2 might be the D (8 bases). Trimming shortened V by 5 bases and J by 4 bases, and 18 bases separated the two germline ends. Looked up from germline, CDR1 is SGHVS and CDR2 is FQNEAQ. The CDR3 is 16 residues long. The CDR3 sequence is CASSPGGGQRYNEQFF. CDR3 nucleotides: TGTGCCAGCAGCCCCGGGGGGGGACAGAGATACAATGAGCAGTTCTTC.

The CDR3 spells CASSFLGPSNQPQHF. The CDR3 DNA sequence: TGTGCCAGCAGTTTCTTGGGGCCTAGCAATCAGCCCCAGCATTTT. The chain joins TRBV28 to TRBJ1-5, with D perhaps matching TRBD1 (5 bases). Per germline, CDR1 MDHEN and CDR2 SYDVKM. CDR3 length: 15 amino acids. Trimming shortened V by 3 bases and J by 0 bases, and 9 bases separated the two germline ends.

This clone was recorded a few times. The chain's CDR3 is CASRQANEVPVGQSTGELFF. The CDR3 DNA reads TGTGCCAGCAGACAGGCGAATGAAGTTCCCGTTGGACAGAGTACCGGGGAGCTGTTTTTT. The chain carries TRBV21-1 and TRBJ2-2; TRBD1, the table's D call, was not compared with the DNA. TRBV21-1 is an annotated pseudogene. The CDR3 contains 20 residues.

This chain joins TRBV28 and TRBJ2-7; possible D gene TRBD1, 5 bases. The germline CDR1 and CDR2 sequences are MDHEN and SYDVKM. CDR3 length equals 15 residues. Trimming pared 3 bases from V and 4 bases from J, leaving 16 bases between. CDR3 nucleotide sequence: TGTGCCAGCAGTTTGGGGCCCTCTTTAGGATACGAGCAGTACTTC. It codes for CASSLGPSLGYEQYF.

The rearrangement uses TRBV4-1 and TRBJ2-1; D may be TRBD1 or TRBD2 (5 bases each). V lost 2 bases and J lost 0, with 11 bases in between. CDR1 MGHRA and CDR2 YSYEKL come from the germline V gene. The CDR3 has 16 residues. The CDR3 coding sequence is TGCGCCAGCAGCCAACGGGGCGGGTCCTCCTACAATGAGCAGTTCTTC. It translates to CASSQRGGSSYNEQFF.

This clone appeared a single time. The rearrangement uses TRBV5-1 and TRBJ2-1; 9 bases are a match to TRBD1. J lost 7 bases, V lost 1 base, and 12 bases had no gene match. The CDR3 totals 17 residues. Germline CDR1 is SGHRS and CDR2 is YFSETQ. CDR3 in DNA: TGCGCCAGCAGCTTGTTCGGACCGGGACAGGGCTCAAATGAGCAGTTCTTC. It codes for CASSLFGPGQGSNEQFF.

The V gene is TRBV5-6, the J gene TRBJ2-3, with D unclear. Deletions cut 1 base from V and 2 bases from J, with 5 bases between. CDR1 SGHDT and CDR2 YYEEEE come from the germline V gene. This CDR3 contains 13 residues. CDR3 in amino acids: CASSLPLTDTQYF. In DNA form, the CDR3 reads TGTGCCAGCAGCTTGCCCCTCACAGATACGCAGTATTTT.

CDR3 region: CAWSVPRTRAGELFF. The CDR3 bases are TGTGCCTGGAGTGTTCCCCGGACAAGGGCCGGGGAGCTGTTTTTT. The chain links TRBV30 to TRBJ2-2; a possible D gene is TRBD1 (5 bases). Trimming removed 0 bases at V and 6 bases at J, with 14 bases between. Germline V gives CDR1 GTSNPN, CDR2 SVGIG (reference sequence). The CDR3 has 15 amino acids.

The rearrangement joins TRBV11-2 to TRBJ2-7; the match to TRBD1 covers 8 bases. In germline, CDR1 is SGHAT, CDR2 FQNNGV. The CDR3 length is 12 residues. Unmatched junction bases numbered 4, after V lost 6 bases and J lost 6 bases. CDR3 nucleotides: TGTGCCAGCAGGCTAACAGGGGGCGAGCAGTACTTC. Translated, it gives CASRLTGGEQYF.

The CDR3 region is CASSLAPNTDTQYF. CDR3 in DNA: TGCGCCAGCAGCCTAGCGCCGAACACAGATACGCAGTATTTT. This chain uses TRBV5-1 with TRBJ2-3; possible D gene TRBD2, 6 bases. V was cut by 4 bases and J by 2 bases, with 11 bases left in between. The length of the CDR3 is 14 residues. The V gene's germline CDR1 is SGHRS and CDR2 YFSETQ.

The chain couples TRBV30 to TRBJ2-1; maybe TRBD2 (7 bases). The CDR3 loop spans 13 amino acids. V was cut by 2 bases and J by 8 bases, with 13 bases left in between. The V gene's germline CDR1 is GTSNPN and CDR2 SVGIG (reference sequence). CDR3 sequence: CAWSLGGQDEQFF. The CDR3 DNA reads TGTGCCTGGAGTCTCGGGGGGCAGGATGAGCAGTTCTTC.

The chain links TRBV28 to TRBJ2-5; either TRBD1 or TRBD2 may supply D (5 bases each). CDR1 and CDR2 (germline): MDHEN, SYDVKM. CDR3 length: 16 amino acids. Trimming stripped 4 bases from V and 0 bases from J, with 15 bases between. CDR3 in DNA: TGTGCCAGCAGTTCAAACGGGGCTGAGTACCAAGAGACCCAGTACTTC. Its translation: CASSSNGAEYQETQYF.

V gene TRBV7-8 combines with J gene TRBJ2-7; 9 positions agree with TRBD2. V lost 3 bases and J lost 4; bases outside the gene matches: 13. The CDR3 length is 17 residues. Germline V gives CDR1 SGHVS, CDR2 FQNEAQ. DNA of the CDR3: TGTGCCAGCAGCTTGAGGCGCGGGAGGGCCGGTGGGTACGAGCAGTACTTC. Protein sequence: CASSLRRGRAGGYEQYF. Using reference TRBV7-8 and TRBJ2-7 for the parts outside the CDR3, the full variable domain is GAGVSQSPRYKVAKRGQDVALRCDPISGHVSLFWYQQALGQGPEFLTYFQNEAQLDKSGLPSDRFFAERPEGSVSTLKIQRTQQEDSAVYLCASSLRRGRAGGYEQYFGPGTRLTVT.

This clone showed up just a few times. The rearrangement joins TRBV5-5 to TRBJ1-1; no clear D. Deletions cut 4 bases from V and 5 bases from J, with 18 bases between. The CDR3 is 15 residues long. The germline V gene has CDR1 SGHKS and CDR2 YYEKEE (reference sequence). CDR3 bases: TGTGCCAGCAGCACGCGGGCTTCCCTTAGGACTGAAGCTTTCTTT. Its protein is CASSTRASLRTEAFF.

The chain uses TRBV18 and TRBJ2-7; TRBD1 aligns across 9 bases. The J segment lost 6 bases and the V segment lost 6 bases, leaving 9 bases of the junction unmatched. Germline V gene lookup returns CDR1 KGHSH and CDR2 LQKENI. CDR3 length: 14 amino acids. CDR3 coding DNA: TGTGCCAGCTCGCCGGGACAGGGAGTAACCGAGCAGTACTTC. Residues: CASSPGQGVTEQYF.

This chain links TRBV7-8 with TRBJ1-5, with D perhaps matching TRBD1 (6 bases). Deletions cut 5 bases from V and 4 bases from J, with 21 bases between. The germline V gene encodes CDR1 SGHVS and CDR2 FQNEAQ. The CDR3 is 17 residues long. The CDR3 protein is CASSPQSPDRSNQPQHF. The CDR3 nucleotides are TGTGCCAGCAGCCCCCAAAGCCCGGACAGAAGTAATCAGCCCCAGCATTTT.

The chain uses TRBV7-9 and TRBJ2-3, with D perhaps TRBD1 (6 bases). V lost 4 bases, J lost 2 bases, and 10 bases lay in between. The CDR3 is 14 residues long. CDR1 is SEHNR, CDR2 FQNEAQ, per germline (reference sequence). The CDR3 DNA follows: TGTGCCAGCAGCTGGGGACAACCCACAGATACGCAGTATTTT. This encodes CASSWGQPTDTQYF.

The CDR3 loop reads CASSQVLKGRFNQPQHF. CDR3 DNA sequence: TGCGCCAGCAGCCAAGTATTGAAGGGTAGGTTCAATCAGCCCCAGCATTTT. The chain links TRBV4-1 to TRBJ1-5; D is undetermined. The CDR3 loop spans 17 amino acids. The V end was cut by 1 base, the J end by 3 bases, with 16 bases between. Per the germline V gene, CDR1 is MGHRA and CDR2 is YSYEKL.

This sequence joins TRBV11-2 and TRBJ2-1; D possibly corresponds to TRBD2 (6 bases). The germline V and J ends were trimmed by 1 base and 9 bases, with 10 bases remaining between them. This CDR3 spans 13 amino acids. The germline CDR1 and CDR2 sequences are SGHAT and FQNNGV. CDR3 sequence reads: CASSLGLGGEQFF. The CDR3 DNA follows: TGTGCCAGCAGCTTAGGCCTGGGGGGTGAGCAGTTCTTC.

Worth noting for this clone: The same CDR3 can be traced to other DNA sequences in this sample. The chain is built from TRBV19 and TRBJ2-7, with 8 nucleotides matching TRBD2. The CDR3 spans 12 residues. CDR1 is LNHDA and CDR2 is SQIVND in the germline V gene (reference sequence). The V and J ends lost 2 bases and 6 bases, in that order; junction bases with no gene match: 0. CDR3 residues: CASSIRGGEQYF. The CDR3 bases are TGTGCCAGTAGTATACGGGGGGGCGAGCAGTACTTC.

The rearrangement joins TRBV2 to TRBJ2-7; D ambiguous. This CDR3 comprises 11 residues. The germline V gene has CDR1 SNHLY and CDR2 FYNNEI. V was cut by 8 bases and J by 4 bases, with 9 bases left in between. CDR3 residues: CASGWYYEQYF. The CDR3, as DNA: TGTGCCAGCGGTTGGTATTACGAGCAGTACTTC.

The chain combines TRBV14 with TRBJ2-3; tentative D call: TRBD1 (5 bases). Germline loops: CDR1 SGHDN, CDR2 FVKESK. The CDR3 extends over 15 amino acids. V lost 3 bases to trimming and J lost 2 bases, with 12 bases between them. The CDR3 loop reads CASSQGRTYTDTQYF. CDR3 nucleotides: TGTGCCAGCAGCCAGGGGCGGACCTACACAGATACGCAGTATTTT.

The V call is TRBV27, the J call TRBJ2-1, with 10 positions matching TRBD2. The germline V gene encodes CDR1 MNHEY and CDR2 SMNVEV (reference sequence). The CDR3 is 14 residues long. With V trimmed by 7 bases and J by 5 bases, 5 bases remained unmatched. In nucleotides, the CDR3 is TGTGCCAGCAAGCTACTAGCGGGACACAATGAGCAGTTCTTC. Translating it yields CASKLLAGHNEQFF.

CDR3 nucleotide sequence: TGTGCCAGCAGCTTATTGCGGGGGGGTGCAGATACGCAGTATTTT. Its protein product is CASSLLRGGADTQYF. The rearrangement links TRBV11-2 to TRBJ2-3, with 9 bases fitting TRBD2. With 2 bases clipped from V and 4 bases from J, the junction kept 4 bases outside the gene matches. CDR3 size: 15 residues. CDR1 and CDR2 (germline): SGHAT, FQNNGV.

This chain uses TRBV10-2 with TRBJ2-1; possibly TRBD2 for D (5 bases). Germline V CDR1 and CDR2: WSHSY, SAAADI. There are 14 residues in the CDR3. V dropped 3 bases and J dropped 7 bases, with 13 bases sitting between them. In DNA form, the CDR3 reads TGCGCCAGCAGTGAAACTAGATTTAAGAATGAGCAGTTCTTC. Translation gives CASSETRFKNEQFF.

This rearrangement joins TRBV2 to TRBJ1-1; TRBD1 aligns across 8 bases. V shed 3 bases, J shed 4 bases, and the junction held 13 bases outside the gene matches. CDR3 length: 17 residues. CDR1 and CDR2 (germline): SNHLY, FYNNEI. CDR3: CASSELGQVLSVTEAFF. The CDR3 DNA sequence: TGTGCCAGCAGTGAGTTGGGACAGGTTCTTTCAGTCACTGAAGCTTTCTTT.

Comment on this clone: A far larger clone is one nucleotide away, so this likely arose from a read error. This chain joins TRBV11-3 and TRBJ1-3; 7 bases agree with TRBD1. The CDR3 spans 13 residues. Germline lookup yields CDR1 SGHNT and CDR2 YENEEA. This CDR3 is CASSLRQGTTTYF. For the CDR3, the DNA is TGTGCCAGCAGCCTCAGACAGGGAACGACCACATATTTT.

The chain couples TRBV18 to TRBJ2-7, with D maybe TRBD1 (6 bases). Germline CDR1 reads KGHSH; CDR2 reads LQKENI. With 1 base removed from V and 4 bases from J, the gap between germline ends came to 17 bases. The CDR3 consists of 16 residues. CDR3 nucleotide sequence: TGTGCCAGCTCACCACTCTCCTCCGGGACATCTTACGAGCAGTACTTC. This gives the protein CASSPLSSGTSYEQYF.

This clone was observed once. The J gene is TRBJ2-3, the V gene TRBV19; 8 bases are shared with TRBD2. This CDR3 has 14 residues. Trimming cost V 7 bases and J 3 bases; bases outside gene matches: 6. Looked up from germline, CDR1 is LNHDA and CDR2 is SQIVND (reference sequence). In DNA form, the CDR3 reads TGTGCCAGTAATAGCGGGACCGGGACAGATACGCAGTATTTT. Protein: CASNSGTGTDTQYF.

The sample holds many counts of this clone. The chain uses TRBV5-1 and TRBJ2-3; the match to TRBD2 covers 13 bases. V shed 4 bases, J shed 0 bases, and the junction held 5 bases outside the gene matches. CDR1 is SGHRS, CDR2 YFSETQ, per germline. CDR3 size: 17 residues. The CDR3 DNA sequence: TGCGCCAGCAGCCAAACGGGACTAGCGGGGAGCACAGATACGCAGTATTTT. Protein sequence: CASSQTGLAGSTDTQYF.